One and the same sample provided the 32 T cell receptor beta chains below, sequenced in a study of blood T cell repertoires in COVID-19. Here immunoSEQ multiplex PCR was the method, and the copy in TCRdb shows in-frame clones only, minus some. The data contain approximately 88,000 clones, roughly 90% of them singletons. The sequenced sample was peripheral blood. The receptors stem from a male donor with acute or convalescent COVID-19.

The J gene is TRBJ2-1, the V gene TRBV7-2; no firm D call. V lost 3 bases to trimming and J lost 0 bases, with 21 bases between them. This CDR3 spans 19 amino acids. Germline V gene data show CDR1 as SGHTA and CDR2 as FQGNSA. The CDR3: CASSFILSSPPSSYNEQFF. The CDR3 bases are TGTGCCAGCAGCTTTATTCTTAGTAGCCCCCCTAGCTCCTACAATGAGCAGTTCTTC.

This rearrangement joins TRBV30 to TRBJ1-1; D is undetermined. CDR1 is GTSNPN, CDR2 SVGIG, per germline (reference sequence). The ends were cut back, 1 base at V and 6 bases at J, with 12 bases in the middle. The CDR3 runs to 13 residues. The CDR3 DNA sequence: TGTGCCTGGAGTGGGGCCTCTACGGCTGAAGCTTTCTTT. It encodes CAWSGASTAEAFF.

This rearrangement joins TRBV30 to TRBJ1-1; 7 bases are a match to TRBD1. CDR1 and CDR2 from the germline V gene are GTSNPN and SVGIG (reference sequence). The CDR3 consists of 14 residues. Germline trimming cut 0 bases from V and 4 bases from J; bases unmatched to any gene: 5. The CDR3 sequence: CAWSVQGFATEAFF. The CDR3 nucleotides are TGTGCCTGGAGTGTACAGGGGTTTGCCACTGAAGCTTTCTTT.

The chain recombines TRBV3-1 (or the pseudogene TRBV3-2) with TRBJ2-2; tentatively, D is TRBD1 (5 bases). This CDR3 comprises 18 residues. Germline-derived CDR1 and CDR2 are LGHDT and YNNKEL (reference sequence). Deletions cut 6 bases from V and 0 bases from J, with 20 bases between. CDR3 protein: CASRKPGVAGSNTGELFF. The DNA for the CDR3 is TGTGCCAGCAGAAAACCTGGGGTTGCAGGGTCGAACACCGGGGAGCTGTTTTTT.

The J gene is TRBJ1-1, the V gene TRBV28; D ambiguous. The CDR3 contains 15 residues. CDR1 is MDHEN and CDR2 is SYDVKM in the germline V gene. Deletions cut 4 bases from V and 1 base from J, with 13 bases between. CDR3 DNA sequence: TGTGCCAGCAGTTCCTATTTCGTCCCGAACACTGAAGCTTTCTTT. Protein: CASSSYFVPNTEAFF.

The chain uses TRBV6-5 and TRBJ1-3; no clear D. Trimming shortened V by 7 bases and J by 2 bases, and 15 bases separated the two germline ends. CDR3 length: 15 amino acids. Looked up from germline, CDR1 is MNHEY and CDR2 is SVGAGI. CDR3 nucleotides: TGTGCCAGCATCGTCCCGGGTAAGGCTGGAAACACCATATATTTT. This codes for CASIVPGKAGNTIYF.

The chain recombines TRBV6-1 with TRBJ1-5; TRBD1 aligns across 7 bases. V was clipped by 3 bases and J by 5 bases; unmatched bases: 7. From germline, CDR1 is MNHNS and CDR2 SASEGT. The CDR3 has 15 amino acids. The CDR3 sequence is CASSDRQGVYQPQHF. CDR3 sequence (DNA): TGTGCCAGCAGTGATAGGCAGGGGGTCTATCAGCCCCAGCATTTT.

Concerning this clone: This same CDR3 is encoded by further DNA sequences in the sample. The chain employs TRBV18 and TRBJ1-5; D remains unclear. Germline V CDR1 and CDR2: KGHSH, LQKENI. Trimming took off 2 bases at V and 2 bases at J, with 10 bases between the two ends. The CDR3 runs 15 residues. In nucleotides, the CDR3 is TGTGCCAGCTCACCAGCTGGGCAGGGCAATCAGCCCCAGCATTTT. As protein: CASSPAGQGNQPQHF.

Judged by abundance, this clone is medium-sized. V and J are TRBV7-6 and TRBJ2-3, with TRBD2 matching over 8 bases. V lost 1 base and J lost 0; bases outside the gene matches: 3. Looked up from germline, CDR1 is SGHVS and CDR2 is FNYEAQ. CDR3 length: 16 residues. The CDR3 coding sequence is TGTGCCAGCAGCTTAGGGACTAGCCTTAGCACAGATACGCAGTATTTT. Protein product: CASSLGTSLSTDTQYF.

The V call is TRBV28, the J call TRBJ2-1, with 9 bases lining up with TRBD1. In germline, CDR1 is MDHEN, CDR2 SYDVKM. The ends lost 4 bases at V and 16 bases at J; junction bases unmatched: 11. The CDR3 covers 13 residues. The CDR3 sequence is CASSSYPGQGLFF. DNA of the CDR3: TGTGCCAGCAGTTCATATCCGGGACAGGGACTCTTCTTC.

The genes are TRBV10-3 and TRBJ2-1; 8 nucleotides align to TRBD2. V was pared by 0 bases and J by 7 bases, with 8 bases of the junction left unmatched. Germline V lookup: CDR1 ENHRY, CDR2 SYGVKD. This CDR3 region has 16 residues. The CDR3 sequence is CAISESHGGATNEQFF. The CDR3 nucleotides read TGTGCCATCAGTGAGTCCCACGGGGGGGCGACAAATGAGCAGTTCTTC.

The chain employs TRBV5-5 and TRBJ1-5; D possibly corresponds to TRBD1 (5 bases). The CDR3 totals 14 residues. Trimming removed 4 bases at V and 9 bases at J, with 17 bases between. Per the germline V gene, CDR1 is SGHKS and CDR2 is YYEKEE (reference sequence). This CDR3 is CASSLGEGLVPQHF. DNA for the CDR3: TGTGCCAGCAGCCTCGGGGAGGGACTCGTGCCCCAGCATTTT.

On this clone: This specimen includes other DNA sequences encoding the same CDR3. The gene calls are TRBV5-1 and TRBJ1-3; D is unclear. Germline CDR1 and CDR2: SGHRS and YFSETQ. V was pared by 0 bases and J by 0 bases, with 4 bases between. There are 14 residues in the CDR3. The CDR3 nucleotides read TGCGCCAGCAGCTTGGGACACTCTGGAAACACCATATATTTT. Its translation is CASSLGHSGNTIYF.

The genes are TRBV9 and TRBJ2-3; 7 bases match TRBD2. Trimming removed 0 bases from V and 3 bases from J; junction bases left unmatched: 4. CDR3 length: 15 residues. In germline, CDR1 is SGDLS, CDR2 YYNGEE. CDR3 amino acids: CASSVASGGTDTQYF. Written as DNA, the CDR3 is TGTGCCAGCAGCGTAGCTAGCGGCGGAACAGATACGCAGTATTTT.

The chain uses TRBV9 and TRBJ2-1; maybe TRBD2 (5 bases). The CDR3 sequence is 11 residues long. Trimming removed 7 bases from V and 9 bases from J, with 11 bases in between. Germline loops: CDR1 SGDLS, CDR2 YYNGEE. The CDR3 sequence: CASGSGGEQFF. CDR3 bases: TGTGCCAGCGGGAGCGGCGGTGAGCAGTTCTTC. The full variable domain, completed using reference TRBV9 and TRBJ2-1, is DSGVTQTPKHLITATGQRVTLRCSPRSGDLSVYWYQQSLDQGLQFLIQYYNGEERAKGNILERFSAQQFPDLHSELNLSSLELGDSALYFCASGSGGEQFFGPGTRLTVL.

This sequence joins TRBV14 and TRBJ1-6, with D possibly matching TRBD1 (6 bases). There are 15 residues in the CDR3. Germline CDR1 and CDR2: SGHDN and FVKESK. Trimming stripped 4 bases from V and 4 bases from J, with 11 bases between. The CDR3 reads CASSPTRGYNSPLHF. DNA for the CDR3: TGTGCCAGCAGCCCCACCAGGGGTTATAATTCACCCCTCCACTTT.

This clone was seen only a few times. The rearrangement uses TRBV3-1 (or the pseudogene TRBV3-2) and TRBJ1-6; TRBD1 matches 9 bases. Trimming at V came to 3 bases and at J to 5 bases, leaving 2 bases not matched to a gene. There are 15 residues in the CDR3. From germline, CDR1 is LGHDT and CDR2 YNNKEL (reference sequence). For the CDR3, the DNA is TGTGCCAGCAGCCAGGGGACAGGGAATAATTCACCCCTCCACTTT. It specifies CASSQGTGNNSPLHF.

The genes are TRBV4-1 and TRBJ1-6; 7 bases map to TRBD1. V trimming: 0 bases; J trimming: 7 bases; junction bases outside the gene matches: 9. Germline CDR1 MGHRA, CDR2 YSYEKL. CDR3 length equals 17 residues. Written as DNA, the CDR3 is TGCGCCAGCAGCCAAGAGGGAACAGGGGAGGCAAATTCACCCCTCCACTTT. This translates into CASSQEGTGEANSPLHF.

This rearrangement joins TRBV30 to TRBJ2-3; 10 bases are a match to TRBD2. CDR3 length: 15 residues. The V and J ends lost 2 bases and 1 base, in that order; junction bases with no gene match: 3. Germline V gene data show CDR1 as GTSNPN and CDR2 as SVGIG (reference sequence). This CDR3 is CAWSSLAGRTDTQYF. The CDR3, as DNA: TGTGCCTGGAGTTCACTAGCGGGGCGCACAGATACGCAGTATTTT. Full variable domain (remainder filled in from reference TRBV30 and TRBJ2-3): SQTIHQWPATLVQPVGSPLSLECTVEGTSNPNLYWYRQAAGRGLQLLFYSVGIGQISSEVPQNLSASRPQDRQFILSSKKLLLSDSGFYLCAWSSLAGRTDTQYFGPGTRLTVL.

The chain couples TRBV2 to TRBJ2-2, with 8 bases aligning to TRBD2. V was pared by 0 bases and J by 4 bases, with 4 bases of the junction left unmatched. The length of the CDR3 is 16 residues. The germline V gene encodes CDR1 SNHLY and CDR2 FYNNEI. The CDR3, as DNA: TGTGCCAGCAGTGAAGCGCGGGGGGCGGGCACCGGGGAGCTGTTTTTT. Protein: CASSEARGAGTGELFF.

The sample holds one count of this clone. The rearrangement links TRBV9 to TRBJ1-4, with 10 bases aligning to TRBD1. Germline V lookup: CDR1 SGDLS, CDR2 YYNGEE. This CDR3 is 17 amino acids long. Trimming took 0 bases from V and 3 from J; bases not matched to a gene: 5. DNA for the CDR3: TGTGCCAGCAGCGTAGGTCGTGGGACAGGGGCTAATGAAAAACTGTTTTTT. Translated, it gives CASSVGRGTGANEKLFF.

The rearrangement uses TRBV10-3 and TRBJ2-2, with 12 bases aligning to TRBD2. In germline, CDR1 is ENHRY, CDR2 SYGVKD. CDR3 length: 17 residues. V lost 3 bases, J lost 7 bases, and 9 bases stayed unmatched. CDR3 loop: CAISEARTSGTDGELFF. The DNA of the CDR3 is TGTGCCATCAGTGAAGCTCGGACTAGCGGGACGGACGGGGAGCTGTTTTTT.

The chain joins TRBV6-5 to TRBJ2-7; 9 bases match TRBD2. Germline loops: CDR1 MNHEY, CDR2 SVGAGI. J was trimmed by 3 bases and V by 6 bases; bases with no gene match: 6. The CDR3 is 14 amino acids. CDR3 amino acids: CASRPLAGGYEQYF. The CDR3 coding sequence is TGTGCCAGCAGACCACTAGCGGGCGGCTACGAGCAGTACTTC.

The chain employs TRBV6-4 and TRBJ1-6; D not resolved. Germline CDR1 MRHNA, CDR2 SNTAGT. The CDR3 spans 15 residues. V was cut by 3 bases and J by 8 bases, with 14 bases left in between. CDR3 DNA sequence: TGTGCCAGCAGTGAACTATACCGGGGAGATTCACCCCTCCACTTT. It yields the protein CASSELYRGDSPLHF.

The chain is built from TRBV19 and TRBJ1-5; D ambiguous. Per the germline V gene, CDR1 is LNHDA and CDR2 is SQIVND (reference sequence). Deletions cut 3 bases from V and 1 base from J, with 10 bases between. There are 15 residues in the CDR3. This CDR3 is CASSIPNRSNQPQHF. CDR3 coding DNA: TGTGCCAGTAGTATCCCCAACCGGAGCAATCAGCCCCAGCATTTT.

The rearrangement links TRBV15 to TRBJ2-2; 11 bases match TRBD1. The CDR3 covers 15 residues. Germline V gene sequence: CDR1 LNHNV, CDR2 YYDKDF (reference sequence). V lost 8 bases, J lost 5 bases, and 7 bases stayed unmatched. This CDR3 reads CATVPDRGRTGELFF. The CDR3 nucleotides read TGTGCCACCGTACCGGACAGGGGGCGAACCGGGGAGCTGTTTTTT.

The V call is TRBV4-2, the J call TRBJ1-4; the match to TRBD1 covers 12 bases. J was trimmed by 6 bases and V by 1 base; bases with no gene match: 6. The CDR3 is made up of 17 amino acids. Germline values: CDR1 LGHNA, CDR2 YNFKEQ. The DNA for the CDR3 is TGTGCCAGCAGCCAAGGTGGGACAGGGGGCGAGCATGAAAAACTGTTTTTT. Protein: CASSQGGTGGEHEKLFF.

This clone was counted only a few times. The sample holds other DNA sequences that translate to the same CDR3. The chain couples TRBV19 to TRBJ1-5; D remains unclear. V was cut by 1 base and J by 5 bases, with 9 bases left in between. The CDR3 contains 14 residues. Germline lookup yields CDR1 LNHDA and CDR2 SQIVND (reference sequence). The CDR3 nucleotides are TGTGCCAGTAGTATAGGGCAGGTATATCAGCCCCAGCATTTT. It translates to CASSIGQVYQPQHF.

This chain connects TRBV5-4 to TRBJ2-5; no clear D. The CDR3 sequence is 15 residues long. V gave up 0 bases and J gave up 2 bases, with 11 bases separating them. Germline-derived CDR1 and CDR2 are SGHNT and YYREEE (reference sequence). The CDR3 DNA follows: TGTGCCAGCAGCTTGGGGCCTTATCAACAAGAGACCCAGTACTTC. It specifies CASSLGPYQQETQYF.

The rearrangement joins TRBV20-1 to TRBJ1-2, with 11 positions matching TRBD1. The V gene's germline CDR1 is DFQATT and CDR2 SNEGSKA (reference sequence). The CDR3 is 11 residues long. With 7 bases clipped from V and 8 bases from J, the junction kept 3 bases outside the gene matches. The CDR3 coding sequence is TGCAGTGGGACAGGGGGCCGCGGCTACACCTTC. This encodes CSGTGGRGYTF.

CDR3 sequence: CASRGTANYGYTF. CDR3 coding DNA: TGTGCCAGCAGAGGGACAGCTAACTATGGCTACACCTTC. The chain employs TRBV6-5 and TRBJ1-2; 7 bases agree with TRBD1. This CDR3 is built from 13 residues. The V gene's germline CDR1 is MNHEY and CDR2 SVGAGI. V shed 6 bases, J shed 0 bases, and the junction held 1 base outside the gene matches.

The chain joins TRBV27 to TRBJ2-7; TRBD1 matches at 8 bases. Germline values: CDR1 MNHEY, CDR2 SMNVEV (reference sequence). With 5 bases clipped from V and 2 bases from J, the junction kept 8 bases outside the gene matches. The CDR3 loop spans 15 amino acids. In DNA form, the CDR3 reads TGTGCCAGCAGTCTTGGGACAGGTCCAGCCTACGAGCAGTACTTC. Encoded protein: CASSLGTGPAYEQYF.